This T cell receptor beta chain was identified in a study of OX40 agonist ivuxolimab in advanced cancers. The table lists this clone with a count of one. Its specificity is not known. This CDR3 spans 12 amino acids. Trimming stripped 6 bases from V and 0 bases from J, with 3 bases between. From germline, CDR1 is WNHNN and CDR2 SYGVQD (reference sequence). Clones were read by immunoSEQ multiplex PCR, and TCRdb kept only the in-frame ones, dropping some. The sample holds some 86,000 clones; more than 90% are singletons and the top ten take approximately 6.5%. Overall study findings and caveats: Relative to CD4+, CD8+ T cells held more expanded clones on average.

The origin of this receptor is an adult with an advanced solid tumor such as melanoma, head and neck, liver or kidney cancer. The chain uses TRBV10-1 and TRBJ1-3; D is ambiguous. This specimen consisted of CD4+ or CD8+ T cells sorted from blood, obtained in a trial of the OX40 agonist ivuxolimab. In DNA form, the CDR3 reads TGCGCCAGCAGGGACTCTGGAAACACCATATATTTT. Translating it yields CASRDSGNTIYF.